This TCR beta chain was identified in a study of CD8+ T cells in alopecia areata. Study results and limitations: Tofacitinib did not eliminate many expanded lesional clones from scalp or blood.

Treatment specified: oral pan-JAK inhibitor, 5-10 mg twice daily. With regard to this clone: As yet, its antigen is unknown.

RNA extraction and reverse transcription yielded cDNA as sequencing template. Profiled with immunoSEQ multiplex PCR; TCRdb holds only in-frame clones, not every one. Among tens of thousands of clones listed, 60% to 80% were seen once. Per germline, CDR1 MDHEN and CDR2 SYDVKM. The CDR3 runs 15 residues. The V and J ends lost 7 bases and 3 bases, in that order; junction bases with no gene match: 7. V gene TRBV28 combines with J gene TRBJ2-2; 8 nucleotides agree with TRBD1. The source is a human donor with alopecia areata. This specimen consisted of CD8+ T cells sorted from blood, obtained at week 44, from a patient treated with tofacitinib. DNA of the CDR3: TGTGCCAGCATTAGACAGGGGTCTTACACCGGGGAGCTGTTTTTT. It is translated as CASIRQGSYTGELFF.